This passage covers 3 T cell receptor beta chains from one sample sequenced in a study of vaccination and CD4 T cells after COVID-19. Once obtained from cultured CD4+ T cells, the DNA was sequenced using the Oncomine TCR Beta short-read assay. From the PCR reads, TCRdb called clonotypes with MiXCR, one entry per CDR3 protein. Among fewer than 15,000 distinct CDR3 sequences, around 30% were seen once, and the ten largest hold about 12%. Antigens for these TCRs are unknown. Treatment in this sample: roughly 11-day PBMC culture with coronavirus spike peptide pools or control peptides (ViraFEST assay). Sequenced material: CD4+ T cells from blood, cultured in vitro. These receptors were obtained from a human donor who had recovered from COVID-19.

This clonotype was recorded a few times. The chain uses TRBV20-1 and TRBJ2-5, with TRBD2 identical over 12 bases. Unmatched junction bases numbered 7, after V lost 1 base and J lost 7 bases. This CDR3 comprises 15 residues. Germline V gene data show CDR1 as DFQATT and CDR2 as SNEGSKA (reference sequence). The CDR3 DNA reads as TGCAGTGCTAGAGCGGAGCTAGCGGGGGGGAGGACCCAGTACTTC. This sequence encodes CSARAELAGGRTQYF.

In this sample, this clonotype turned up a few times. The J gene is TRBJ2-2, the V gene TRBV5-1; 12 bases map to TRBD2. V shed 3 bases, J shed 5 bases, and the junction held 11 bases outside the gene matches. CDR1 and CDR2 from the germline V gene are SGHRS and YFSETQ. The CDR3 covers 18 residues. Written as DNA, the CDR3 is TGCGCCAGCAGCTCAGACCCGCCTCTAGCGGGAGGGACCGGGGAGCTGTTTTTT. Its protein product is CASSSDPPLAGGTGELFF.

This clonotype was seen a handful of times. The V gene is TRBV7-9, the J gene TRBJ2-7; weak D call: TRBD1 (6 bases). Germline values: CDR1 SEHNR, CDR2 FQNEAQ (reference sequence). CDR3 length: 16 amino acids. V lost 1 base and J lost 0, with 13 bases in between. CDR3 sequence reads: CASSLVGGRSSYEQYF. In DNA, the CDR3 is TGTGCCAGCAGCTTAGTTGGGGGCAGGAGCTCCTACGAGCAGTACTTC.